Following are 3 T cell receptor beta chains from one sample sequenced in a study of a mutant IDH1 vaccine in newly diagnosed glioma. Time point given: week 47, end of study. Doses consisted of 300 ug of mutant IDH1 20-mer peptide each, paired with topical imiquimod. For these receptors, no antigen is known. TCRdb's table, derived via immunoSEQ multiplex PCR, lists solely in-frame clones and lacks some. This table has around 30,000 clones, 84% appearing once. The material was PBMCs, obtained from a glioma patient whose treatment included an IDH1 peptide vaccine. The receptor set was obtained from a man aged 25-45 years with glioma.

This clone showed up just a few times. The rearrangement uses TRBV5-1 and TRBJ1-1, with D possibly being TRBD1 (5 bases). The germline CDR1 and CDR2 sequences are SGHRS and YFSETQ. V was cut by 4 bases and J by 1 base, with 11 bases left in between. The CDR3 spans 14 residues. Here the CDR3 DNA reads TGCGCCAGCAGCGGAGGCACAGGGAACACTGAAGCTTTCTTT. Translated: CASSGGTGNTEAFF.

This clone was detected once. This chain uses TRBV2 with TRBJ1-5; D remains ambiguous. The V end lost 4 bases, the J end lost 3 bases, and 4 bases lay between the germline ends. This CDR3 has 12 amino acids. The germline gives CDR1 SNHLY, CDR2 FYNNEI. The CDR3 DNA sequence: TGTGCCAGCAGTGGGTACAATCAGCCCCAGCATTTT. Translated, it gives CASSGYNQPQHF.

This chain joins TRBV2 and TRBJ1-4; 10 bases line up with TRBD1. The J segment lost 7 bases and the V segment lost 6 bases, leaving 8 bases of the junction unmatched. The CDR3 contains 15 residues. Germline assignment: CDR1 SNHLY and CDR2 FYNNEI. The DNA for the CDR3 is TGTGCCAGCAGAGCATTCGGACAGGGGGGTGAAAAACTGTTTTTT. Its translation: CASRAFGQGGEKLFF. Supplemented by reference TRBV2 and TRBJ1-4, the full variable domain reads EPEVTQTPSHQVTQMGQEVILRCVPISNHLYFYWYRQILGQKVEFLVSFYNNEISEKSEIFDDQFSVERPDGSNFTLKIRSTKLEDSAMYFCASRAFGQGGEKLFFGSGTQLSVL.